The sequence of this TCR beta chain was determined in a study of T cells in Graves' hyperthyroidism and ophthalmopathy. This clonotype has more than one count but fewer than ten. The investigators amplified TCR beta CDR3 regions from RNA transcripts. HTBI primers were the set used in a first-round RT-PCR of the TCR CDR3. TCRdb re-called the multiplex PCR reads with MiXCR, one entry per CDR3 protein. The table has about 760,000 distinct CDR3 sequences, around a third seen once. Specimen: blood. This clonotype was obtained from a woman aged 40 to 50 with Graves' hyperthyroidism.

CDR3 region: CASSISRSGGGSSYEQYF. For the CDR3, the DNA is TGTGCCAGTAGTATTTCTCGTTCGGGCGGGGGCAGCTCCTACGAGCAGTACTTC. The V and J genes are TRBV19 and TRBJ2-7; a possible D gene is TRBD2 (7 bases). V lost 3 bases, J lost 0 bases, and 21 bases lay in between. The V gene's germline CDR1 is LNHDA and CDR2 SQIVND (reference sequence). The CDR3 contains 18 residues.